Listed here is a single T cell receptor (beta chain). Its cognate antigen is unknown. The read terminates 3 residues before the CDR3 end, so the remaining end is supplied by the germline J gene. This sample is drawn from a study of T cells in women clearing cervical HPV infection. Across the whole study: Controls gave blood once infection was undetectable; cases at lesion identification.

Overall study results and limits: Combining TCR richness with V gene abundances gave around 0.83 AUC. Timing of associations relative to infection is unclear; T-cell subsets were not isolated. Repertoire richness, not evenness, was significantly elevated in CIN3+ cases versus controls.

Here immunoSEQ multiplex PCR was the method, and the copy in TCRdb shows in-frame clones only, minus some. The sample has around 33,000 clones, and its top ten clones hold around 3.2%. Germline CDR1 and CDR2: SGHVS and FQNEAQ. This CDR3 has 15 residues. Trimming took 4 bases from V and 0 from J, leaving 10 bases between them. The chain is built from TRBV7-8 and TRBJ2-1; the D gene is possibly TRBD2 (5 bases). Sample: blood buffy coat. This receptor was obtained from a woman between 18 and 70 years old with a cervical HPV16 infection that either progressed to CIN3+ or cleared (not recorded which). CDR3 DNA, as far as it was read: TGTGCCAGCAGCTCACGGGGTAGCTCCTACAATGAG. It translates to CASSSRGSSYNE. In full, the CDR3 reads CASSSRGSSYNEQFF.